Listed below are T cell receptor beta chains from one sample, sequenced in a study of identical twins. MiXCR was run by TCRdb on the 5' RACE reads, yielding one entry per CDR3 protein. This table holds 600,000 to 700,000 distinct CDR3 sequences, around 20% found once. These data were also filed under a second study, of T cells expressing NK-cell markers.

Sequenced material: PBMCs. These receptors were obtained from a woman aged 18-29 years in good health. The CDR3 runs from the conserved cysteine through the conserved F or W. A D gene is named only where the DNA matches it firmly. Part of the rows lack a size; the others show once, few, many or a class for expanded clones.

>TRBV12-3/TRBV12-4|TRBD2|few|TRBJ2-7
TGTGCCAGCAGTTTAGGCACTCTTAGCGGGAGGGCCTTCGAGCAGTACTTC
CASSLGTLSGRAFEQYF
>TRBV5-1|TRBD2|many|TRBJ2-1
TGCGCCAGCAGCCGACTAGCGGGGCACAATGAGCAGTTCTTC
CASSRLAGHNEQFF
>TRBV7-2|TRBD1|-|TRBJ2-1
TGTGCCAGCACTCTAAGGGTTGGGACAGGTCGATACAATGAGCAGTTCTTC
CASTLRVGTGRYNEQFF
>TRBV5-1|-|-|TRBJ2-1
TGCGCCAGCAGCTTGGAACGTACCGCCGGCAATGAGCAGTTCTTC
CASSLERTAGNEQFF
>TRBV20-1|-|once|TRBJ1-5
TGCAGTGCCTCGAGGGGACGCGATCAGCCCCAGCATTTT
CSASRGRDQPQHF
>TRBV9|-|-|TRBJ1-5
TGTGCCAGCAGCGGAGGACGGGAGCGGAGGCCCCAGCATTTT
CASSGGRERRPQHF
>TRBV29-1|-|few|TRBJ2-1
TGCAGCGTTGGGGACGTCGAGCAGTTCTTC
CSVGDVEQFF
>TRBV5-1|-|few|TRBJ2-7
TGCGCCAGCAGCCCCCGGGCCCTCTCGACCGAGCAGTACTTC
CASSPRALSTEQYF
>TRBV6-2/TRBV6-3|-|-|TRBJ2-1
TGTGCCAGCAGTTACTCATCAAGTAGAGATGAGCAGTTCTTC
CASSYSSSRDEQFF
>TRBV12-3/TRBV12-4|-|-|TRBJ2-5
TGTGCCAGCAGTACAGGGAGCGGAGAGACCCAGTACTTC
CASSTGSGETQYF
>TRBV11-2|-|-|TRBJ2-1
TGTGCCAGCAGCTCCCCGTACCGGCAGACCTACAATGAGCAGTTCTTC
CASSSPYRQTYNEQFF
>TRBV7-2|-|-|TRBJ2-3
TGTGCCAGCAGCTCCCAGGACTACCTTACTAGCACAGATACGCAGTATTTT
CASSSQDYLTSTDTQYF
>TRBV7-2|TRBD2|few|TRBJ2-3
TGTGCCAGCACCCGGGGAGGGGCAGATACGCAGTATTTT
CASTRGGADTQYF
>TRBV4-3|TRBD2|few|TRBJ2-1
TGCGCCAGCAGCCAATCACCCCGAGTGGCGGGAGTCTCCTACAATGAGCAGTTCTTC
CASSQSPRVAGVSYNEQFF
>TRBV18|-|few|TRBJ2-3
TGTGCCAGCTCACCCTTAAGTTCCAGGGGAAATACGCAGTATTTT
CASSPLSSRGNTQYF
>TRBV7-6|TRBD1|many|TRBJ1-3
TGTGCCAGCAGCCGAACAGGGGGCTCCGGAAACACCATATATTTT
CASSRTGGSGNTIYF
>TRBV9|TRBD2|-|TRBJ2-1
TGTGCCAGCAGCGGGACTAGCGGGCGTATCGGGGAGCAGTTCTTC
CASSGTSGRIGEQFF
>TRBV5-1|-|-|TRBJ2-3
TGCGCCAGCAGCTTGCGTCAGTCGGGGGCAGATACGCAGTATTTT
CASSLRQSGADTQYF
>TRBV2|TRBD1|many|TRBJ2-4
TGTGCCAGCAGTGTGCAGGGGGCGAACATTCAGTACTTC
CASSVQGANIQYF
>TRBV4-3|TRBD1|-|TRBJ2-7
TGCGCCAGCAGCCAAGTTGGGACAGTCTCCTACGAGCAGTACTTC
CASSQVGTVSYEQYF
>TRBV18|TRBD1|few|TRBJ1-4
TGTGCCAGCTCACCTTCGGGGACAGGGAGCGAAAAACTGTTTTTT
CASSPSGTGSEKLFF
>TRBV10-3|-|few|TRBJ2-2
TGTGCCATCATGGGGGCCACCGGGGAGCTGTTTTTT
CAIMGATGELFF
>TRBV9|-|once|TRBJ2-5
TGTGCCAGCAGCAAACGAGTGGCGGAGACCCAGTACTTC
CASSKRVAETQYF
>TRBV20-1|-|once|TRBJ2-7
TGCAGTGCTAGAGATCCCAGCCTTTACGAGCAGTACTTC
CSARDPSLYEQYF
>TRBV6-2/TRBV6-3|TRBD2|few|TRBJ2-7
TGTGCCAGCGGGTCAACTAGCGGGACAGGAGCATACTTC
CASGSTSGTGAYF
>TRBV20-1|-|few|TRBJ2-5
TGCAGTGCTAGCCGCGGGAAGGGTGGGGAGACCCAGTACTTC
CSASRGKGGETQYF
>TRBV27|-|many|TRBJ1-1
TGTGCCAGCAGTTTAAACAGGGCTAGGGAAGCTTTCTTT
CASSLNRAREAFF
>TRBV20-1|TRBD2|few|TRBJ2-7
TGCAGTGCTAGAGTTGGGCTAGCGGGAGGGAACCAGTACTTC
CSARVGLAGGNQYF
>TRBV28|TRBD1|few|TRBJ2-7
TGTGCCAGCAGACTTACAGGGGGCGGCGAGCAGTACTTC
CASRLTGGGEQYF
>TRBV6-2/TRBV6-3|TRBD2|-|TRBJ2-1
TGTGCCAGCAGTTACTCGGGAGCGGGAAGGAATGAGCAGTTCTTC
CASSYSGAGRNEQFF
>TRBV11-2|TRBD1|few|TRBJ2-3
TGTGCCAGCAGCTTATGGGACAGGTCTAGCACAGATACGCAGTATTTT
CASSLWDRSSTDTQYF
>TRBV20-1|TRBD2|many|TRBJ2-7
TGCAGTGCGCGGGACTACCGCTACGAGCAGTACTTC
CSARDYRYEQYF
>TRBV11-2|-|-|TRBJ2-4
TGTGCCAGCAGCCTCCGGGACGCATCTCCGCATTTAGCCAAAAACATTCAGTACTTC
CASSLRDASPHLAKNIQYF
>TRBV20-1|-|-|TRBJ2-1
TGCAGTGCTGAGGAGGGGTCCTACAATGAGCAGTTCTTC
CSAEEGSYNEQFF
>TRBV5-1|TRBD2|many|TRBJ2-3
TGCGCCAGCAAAAGCGGGAGGGCCGTAGATACGCAGTATTTT
CASKSGRAVDTQYF
>TRBV25-1|TRBD1|few|TRBJ1-2
TGTGCCAGCAGTGACTCTAGACAGGGGGACTATGGCTACACCTTC
CASSDSRQGDYGYTF
>TRBV29-1|-|-|TRBJ2-1
TGCAGCGGTCAAAGCGGGTTCGGCTCCTACAATGAGCAGTTCTTC
CSGQSGFGSYNEQFF
>TRBV6-5|-|few|TRBJ2-7
TGTGCCAGCAGTTACTCAGGGGGGATCTACGAGCAGTACTTC
CASSYSGGIYEQYF
>TRBV6-1|-|-|TRBJ2-2
TGTGCCAGCAGCGGGGACACCCGGGAGCTGTTTTTT
CASSGDTRELFF
>TRBV5-1|-|few|TRBJ1-2
TGCGCCAGCAGCCTCCAGGGGAAAGGGCAGGGGATTGATGGCTACACCTTC
CASSLQGKGQGIDGYTF
>TRBV28|-|many|TRBJ1-1
TGTGCCAGCAGTCTGGGGAGGGCGGACACTGAAGCTTTCTTT
CASSLGRADTEAFF
>TRBV9|TRBD2|many|TRBJ2-1
TGTGCCAGCAGTTTTAGCGGGAGGTACTACAATGAGCAGTTCTTC
CASSFSGRYYNEQFF
>TRBV5-1|TRBD2|few|TRBJ2-7
TGCGCCAGCAGCTTGGGTGGCGGGGGGCGAGGCGAGCAGTACTTC
CASSLGGGGRGEQYF
>TRBV12-3/TRBV12-4|-|few|TRBJ2-3
TGTGCCAGCAAGGGTCGCTTTAGCACAGATACGCAGTATTTT
CASKGRFSTDTQYF
>TRBV12-3/TRBV12-4|-|-|TRBJ1-1
TGTGCCAGCTTAACGGCGGGGAACACTGAAGCTTTCTTT
CASLTAGNTEAFF
>TRBV12-3/TRBV12-4|-|few|TRBJ2-7
TGTGCCAGCAGTTTAACCCGGAGGGGATCCTACGAGCAGTACTTC
CASSLTRRGSYEQYF
>TRBV5-1|-|many|TRBJ2-7
-
CASSLLPTSGRGSHHYEQYF